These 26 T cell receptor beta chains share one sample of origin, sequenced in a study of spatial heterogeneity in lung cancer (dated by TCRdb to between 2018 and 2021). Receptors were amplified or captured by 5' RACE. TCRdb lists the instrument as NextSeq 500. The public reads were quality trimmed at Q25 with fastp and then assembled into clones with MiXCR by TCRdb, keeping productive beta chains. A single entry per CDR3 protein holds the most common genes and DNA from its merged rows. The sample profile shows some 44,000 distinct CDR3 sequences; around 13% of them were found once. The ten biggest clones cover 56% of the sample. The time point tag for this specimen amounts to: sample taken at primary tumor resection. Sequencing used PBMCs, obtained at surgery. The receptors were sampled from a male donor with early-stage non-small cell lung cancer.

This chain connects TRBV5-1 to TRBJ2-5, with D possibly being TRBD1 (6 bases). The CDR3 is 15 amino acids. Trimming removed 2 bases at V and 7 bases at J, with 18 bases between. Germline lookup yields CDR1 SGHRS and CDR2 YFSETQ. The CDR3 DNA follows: TGCGCCAGCAGCTTATTGGACAGACCCTTGGGGACCCAGTACTTC. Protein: CASSLLDRPLGTQYF.

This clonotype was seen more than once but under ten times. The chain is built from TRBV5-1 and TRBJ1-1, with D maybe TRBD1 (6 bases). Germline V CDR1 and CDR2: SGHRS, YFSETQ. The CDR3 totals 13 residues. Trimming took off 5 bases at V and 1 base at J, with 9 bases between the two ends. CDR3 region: CASRWTANTEAFF. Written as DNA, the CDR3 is TGCGCCAGCAGATGGACAGCGAACACTGAAGCTTTCTTT. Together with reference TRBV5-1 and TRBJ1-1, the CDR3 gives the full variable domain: KAGVTQTPRYLIKTRGQQVTLSCSPISGHRSVSWYQQTPGQGLQFLFEYFSETQRNKGNFPGRFSGRQFSNSRSEMNVSTLELGDSALYLCASRWTANTEAFFGQGTRLTVV.

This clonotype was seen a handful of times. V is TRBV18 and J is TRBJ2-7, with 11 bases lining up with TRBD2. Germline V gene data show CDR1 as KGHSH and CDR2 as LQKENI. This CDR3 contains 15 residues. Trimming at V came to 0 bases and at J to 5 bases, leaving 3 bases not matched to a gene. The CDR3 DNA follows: TGTGCCAGCTCACCACCGACTAGCGGGGAGGACGAGCAGTACTTC. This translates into CASSPPTSGEDEQYF.

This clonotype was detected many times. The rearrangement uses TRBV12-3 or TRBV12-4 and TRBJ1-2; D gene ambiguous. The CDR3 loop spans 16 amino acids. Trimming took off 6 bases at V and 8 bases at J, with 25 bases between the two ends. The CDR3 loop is CASRSGPSGVPYGYTF. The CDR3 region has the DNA TGTGCCAGCAGGTCGGGCCCGTCTGGGGTACCCTACGGCTACACCTTC.

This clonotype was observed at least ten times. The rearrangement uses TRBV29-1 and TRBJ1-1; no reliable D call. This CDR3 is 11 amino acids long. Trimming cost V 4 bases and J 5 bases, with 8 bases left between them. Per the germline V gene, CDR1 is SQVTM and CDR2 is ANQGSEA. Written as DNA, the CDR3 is TGCAGCGTTGCTAGTGGGACTGAAGCTTTCTTT. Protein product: CSVASGTEAFF.

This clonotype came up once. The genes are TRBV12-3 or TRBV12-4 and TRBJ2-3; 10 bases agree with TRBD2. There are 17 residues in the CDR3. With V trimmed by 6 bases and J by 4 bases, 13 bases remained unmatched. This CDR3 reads CASSQLGLAHRADTQYF. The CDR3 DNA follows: TGTGCCAGCAGCCAGCTGGGACTAGCGCACAGAGCAGATACGCAGTATTTT.

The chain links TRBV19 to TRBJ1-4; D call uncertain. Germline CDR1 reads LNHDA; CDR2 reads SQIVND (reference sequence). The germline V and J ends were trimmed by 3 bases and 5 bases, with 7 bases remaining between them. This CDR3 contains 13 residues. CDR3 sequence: CASSINGNEKLFF. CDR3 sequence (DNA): TGTGCCAGTAGTATTAACGGGAATGAAAAACTGTTTTTT.

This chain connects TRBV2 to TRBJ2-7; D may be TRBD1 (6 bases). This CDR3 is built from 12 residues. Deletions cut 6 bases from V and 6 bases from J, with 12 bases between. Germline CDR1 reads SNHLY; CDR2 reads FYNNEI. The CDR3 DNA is TGTGCCAGCAGACAGGGCCCGGGCGAGCAGTACTTC. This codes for CASRQGPGEQYF. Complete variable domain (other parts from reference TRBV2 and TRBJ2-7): EPEVTQTPSHQVTQMGQEVILRCVPISNHLYFYWYRQILGQKVEFLVSFYNNEISEKSEIFDDQFSVERPDGSNFTLKIRSTKLEDSAMYFCASRQGPGEQYFGPGTRLTVT.

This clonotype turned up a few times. Here the CDR3 DNA reads TGCGCCAGCAGCTTGGGCCCCCTGGGGACCGGCACCGGGGAGCTGTTTTTT. This codes for CASSLGPLGTGTGELFF. The chain carries TRBV5-1 and TRBJ2-2, with D tentatively TRBD1 or TRBD2 (5 bases each). Trimming stripped 0 bases from V and 4 bases from J, with 16 bases between. Germline values: CDR1 SGHRS, CDR2 YFSETQ. This CDR3 is 17 amino acids long.

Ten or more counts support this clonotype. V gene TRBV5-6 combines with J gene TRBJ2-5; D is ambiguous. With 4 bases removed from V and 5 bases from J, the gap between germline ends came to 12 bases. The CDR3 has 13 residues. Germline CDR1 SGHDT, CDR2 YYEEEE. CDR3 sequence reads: CASSPDPGETQYF. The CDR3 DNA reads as TGTGCCAGCAGCCCGGACCCTGGGGAGACCCAGTACTTC.

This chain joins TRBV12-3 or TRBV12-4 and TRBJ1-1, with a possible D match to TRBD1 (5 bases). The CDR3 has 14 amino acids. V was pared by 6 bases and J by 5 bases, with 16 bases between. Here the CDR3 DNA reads TGTGCCAGCAGGTTGGACACCGTGGGAACTGAAGCTTTCTTT. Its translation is CASRLDTVGTEAFF.

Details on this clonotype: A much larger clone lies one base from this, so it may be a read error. The CDR3 region is CSARDSGLEAFGSEQYF. The DNA for the CDR3 is TGCAGTGCTAGAGATTCTGGACTGGAGGCGTTTGGATCCGAGCAGTACTTC. V gene TRBV20-1 combines with J gene TRBJ2-7; tentative D call: TRBD2 (5 bases). Germline-derived CDR1 and CDR2 are DFQATT and SNEGSKA (reference sequence). The CDR3 contains 17 residues. Between the trimmed V and J ends, which lost 0 bases and 6 bases, there was a span of 24 bases.

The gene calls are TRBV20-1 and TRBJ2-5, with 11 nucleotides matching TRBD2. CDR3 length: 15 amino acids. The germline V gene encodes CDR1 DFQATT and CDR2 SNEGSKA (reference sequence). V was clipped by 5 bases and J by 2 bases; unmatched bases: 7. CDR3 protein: CSAGSSGGHQETQYF. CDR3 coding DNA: TGCAGTGCTGGCTCTAGCGGGGGGCATCAAGAGACCCAGTACTTC.

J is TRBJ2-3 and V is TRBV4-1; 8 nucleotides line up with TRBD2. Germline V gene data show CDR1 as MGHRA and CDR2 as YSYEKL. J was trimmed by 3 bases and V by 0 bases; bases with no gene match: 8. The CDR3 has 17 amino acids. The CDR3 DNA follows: TGCGCCAGCAGCCAAGAGGGCACCAGCGGGAGAACAGATACGCAGTATTTT. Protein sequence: CASSQEGTSGRTDTQYF.

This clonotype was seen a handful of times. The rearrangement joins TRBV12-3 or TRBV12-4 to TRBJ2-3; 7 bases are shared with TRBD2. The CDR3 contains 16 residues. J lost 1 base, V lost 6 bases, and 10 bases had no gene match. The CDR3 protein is CASSDPRGRGTDTQYF. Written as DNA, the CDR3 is TGTGCCAGCAGCGATCCACGAGGGAGGGGCACAGATACGCAGTATTTT.

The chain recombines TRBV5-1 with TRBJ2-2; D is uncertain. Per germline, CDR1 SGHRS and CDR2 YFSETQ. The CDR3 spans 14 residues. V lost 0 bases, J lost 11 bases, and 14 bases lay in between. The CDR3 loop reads CASSLAPDRVELFF. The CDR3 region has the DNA TGCGCCAGCAGCTTGGCGCCGGACCGGGTCGAGCTGTTTTTT.

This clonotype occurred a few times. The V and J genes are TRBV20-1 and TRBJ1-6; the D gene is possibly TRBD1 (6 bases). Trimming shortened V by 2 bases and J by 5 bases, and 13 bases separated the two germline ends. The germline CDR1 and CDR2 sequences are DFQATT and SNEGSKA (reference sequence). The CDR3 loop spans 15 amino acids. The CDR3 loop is CSARRPGVDNSPLHF. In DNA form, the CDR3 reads TGCAGTGCTAGACGGCCAGGGGTGGATAATTCACCCCTCCACTTT.

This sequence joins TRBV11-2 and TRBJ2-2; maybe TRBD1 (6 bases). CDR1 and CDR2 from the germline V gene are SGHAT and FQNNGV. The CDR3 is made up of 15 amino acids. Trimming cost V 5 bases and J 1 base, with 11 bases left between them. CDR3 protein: CASSVDSLNTGELFF. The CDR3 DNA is TGTGCCAGCAGCGTGGACAGCCTGAACACCGGGGAGCTGTTTTTT.

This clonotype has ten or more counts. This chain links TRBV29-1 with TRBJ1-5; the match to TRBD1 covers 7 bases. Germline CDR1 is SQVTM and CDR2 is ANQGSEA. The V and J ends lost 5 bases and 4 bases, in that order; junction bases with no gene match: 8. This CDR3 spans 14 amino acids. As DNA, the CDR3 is TGCAGCGTTCAAGTGGGGACAGCGAATCAGCCCCAGCATTTT. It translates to CSVQVGTANQPQHF. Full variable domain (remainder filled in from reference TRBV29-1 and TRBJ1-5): SAVISQKPSRDICQRGTSLTIQCQVDSQVTMMFWYRQQPGQSLTLIATANQGSEATYESGFVIDKFPISRPNLTFSTLTVSNMSPEDSSIYLCSVQVGTANQPQHFGDGTRLSIL.

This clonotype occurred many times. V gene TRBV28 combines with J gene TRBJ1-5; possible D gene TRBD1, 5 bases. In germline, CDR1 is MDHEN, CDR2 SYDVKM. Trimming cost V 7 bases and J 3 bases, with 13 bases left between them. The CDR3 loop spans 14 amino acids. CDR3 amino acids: CASTGRGVNQPQHF. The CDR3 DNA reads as TGTGCCAGCACGGGGCGTGGGGTCAATCAGCCCCAGCATTTT.

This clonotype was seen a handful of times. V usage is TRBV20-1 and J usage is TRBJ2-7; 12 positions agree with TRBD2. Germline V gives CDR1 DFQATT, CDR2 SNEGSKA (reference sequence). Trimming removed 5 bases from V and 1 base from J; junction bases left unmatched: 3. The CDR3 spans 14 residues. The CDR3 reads CSAWLAGGSYEQYF. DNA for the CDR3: TGCAGTGCTTGGCTAGCGGGGGGGTCCTACGAGCAGTACTTC.

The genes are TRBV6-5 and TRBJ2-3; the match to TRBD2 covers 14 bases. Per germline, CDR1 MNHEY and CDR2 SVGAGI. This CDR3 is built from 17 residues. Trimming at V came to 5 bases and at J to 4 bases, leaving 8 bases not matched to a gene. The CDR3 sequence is CASSLWTSGRLADTQYF. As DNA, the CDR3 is TGTGCCAGCAGTCTCTGGACTAGCGGGAGGCTCGCAGATACGCAGTATTTT.

CDR3 residues: CAWSVRAGRGNQPQHF. The CDR3 DNA follows: TGTGCCTGGAGTGTACGGGCGGGGAGAGGCAATCAGCCCCAGCATTTT. This chain joins TRBV30 and TRBJ1-5; D remains ambiguous. The CDR3 totals 16 residues. V was cut by 0 bases and J by 2 bases, with 14 bases left in between. Germline CDR1 GTSNPN, CDR2 SVGIG (reference sequence).

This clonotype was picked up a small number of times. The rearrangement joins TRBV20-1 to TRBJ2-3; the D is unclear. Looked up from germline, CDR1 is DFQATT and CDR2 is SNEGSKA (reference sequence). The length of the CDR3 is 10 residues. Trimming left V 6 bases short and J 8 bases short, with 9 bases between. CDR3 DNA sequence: TGCAGTGCCGGCCCAGGTACGCAGTATTTT. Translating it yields CSAGPGTQYF.

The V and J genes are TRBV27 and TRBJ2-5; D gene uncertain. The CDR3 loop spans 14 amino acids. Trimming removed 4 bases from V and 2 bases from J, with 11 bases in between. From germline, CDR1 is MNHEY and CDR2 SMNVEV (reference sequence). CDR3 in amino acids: CASSSTFLQETQYF. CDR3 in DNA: TGTGCCAGCAGTTCCACCTTCCTTCAAGAGACCCAGTACTTC.

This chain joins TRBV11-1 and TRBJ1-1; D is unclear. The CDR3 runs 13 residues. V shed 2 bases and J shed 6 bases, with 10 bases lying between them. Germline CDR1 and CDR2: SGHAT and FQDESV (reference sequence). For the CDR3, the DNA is TGTGCCAGCAGCTTAAGCGGGCCTGCTGAAGCTTTCTTT. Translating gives CASSLSGPAEAFF.